These 5 T cell receptor beta chains originate from one sample sequenced in a study of cytomegalovirus exposure and HLA in healthy donors. PCR amplification relied on 60 Vbeta primers (plus 13 Jbeta primers). Assay: immunoSEQ multiplex PCR; the TCRdb copy retains only in-frame clones and omits some. The sample consists of about 130,000 clones, approximately 8.9% of them appearing once. The sample taken for sequencing was PBMCs. The receptors were sampled from a woman aged 35 to 49 in good health and CMV-seropositive.

This clone was seen more than once but under ten times. The CDR3: CASSLGQGADTQYF. The CDR3 DNA is TGTGCCAGCAGCTTAGGGCAGGGGGCAGATACGCAGTATTTT. The rearrangement joins TRBV13 to TRBJ2-3, with 7 bases that match TRBD1. Germline CDR1 PRHDT, CDR2 FYEKMQ (reference sequence). The junction had 1 base not matched to a gene; V was cut back by 0 bases and J by 4 bases. This CDR3 spans 14 amino acids. The variable domain in full, completed from reference TRBV13 and TRBJ2-3, reads AAGVIQSPRHLIKEKRETATLKCYPIPRHDTVYWYQQGPGQDPQFLISFYEKMQSDKGSIPDRFSAQQFSDYHSELNMSSLELGDSALYFCASSLGQGADTQYFGPGTRLTVL.

The DNA of the CDR3 is TGTGCCAGCTCTCCCCGGACTAGCGGGGTGTTCCAAGAGACCCAGTACTTC. Translating gives CASSPRTSGVFQETQYF. The chain couples TRBV11-1 to TRBJ2-5, with 12 bases identical to TRBD2. With 8 bases clipped from V and 1 base from J, the junction kept 11 bases outside the gene matches. Germline loops: CDR1 SGHAT, CDR2 FQDESV (reference sequence). CDR3 size: 17 residues.

This clone has more than one count but fewer than ten. The rearrangement uses TRBV7-6 and TRBJ1-2, with 10 bases lining up with TRBD1. From germline, CDR1 is SGHVS and CDR2 FNYEAQ. Germline trimming cut 5 bases from V and 0 bases from J; bases unmatched to any gene: 15. CDR3 length: 19 amino acids. The CDR3 loop reads CASSPTGTGARSPNYGYTF. For the CDR3, the DNA is TGTGCCAGCAGCCCTACCGGGACAGGGGCCCGATCCCCTAACTATGGCTACACCTTC. The full variable domain, completed using reference TRBV7-6 and TRBJ1-2, is GAGVSQSPRYKVTKRGQDVALRCDPISGHVSLYWYRQALGQGPEFLTYFNYEAQQDKSGLPNDRFSAERPEGSISTLTIQRTEQRDSAMYRCASSPTGTGARSPNYGYTFGSGTRLTVV.

The table lists this clone with a few counts. The rearrangement joins TRBV7-2 to TRBJ1-5, with a weak D call TRBD1 (6 bases). Trimming took 5 bases from V and 0 from J, leaving 11 bases between them. Per germline, CDR1 SGHTA and CDR2 FQGNSA. The CDR3 covers 15 residues. Here the CDR3 DNA reads TGTGCCAGCAGCCTAGGGACACTTAGCAATCAGCCCCAGCATTTT. It encodes CASSLGTLSNQPQHF.

J is TRBJ2-4 and V is TRBV11-2; tentative D call: TRBD2 (6 bases). The germline CDR1 and CDR2 sequences are SGHAT and FQNNGV. V dropped 0 bases and J dropped 8 bases, with 14 bases sitting between them. The CDR3 runs 15 residues. CDR3 in DNA: TGTGCCAGCAGCTTAGAATACAGGCCGGGGGACATTCAGTACTTC. It codes for CASSLEYRPGDIQYF.